The rows below give T cell receptor beta chains drawn from one sample of a study of blood T cell repertoires in COVID-19. Sequencing was performed with immunoSEQ multiplex PCR; in TCRdb, only in-frame clones are kept and a portion is missing. The repertoire includes about 330,000 clones, approximately 89% of them detected once, and 5.3% sits in the top ten. What was sequenced was PBMCs or T cells enriched from blood (not recorded which). All receptors come from a young woman who had recovered from COVID-19. The CDR3 runs from the conserved cysteine through the conserved F or W. The order of the fields is J gene, V gene, D gene, clone size, CDR3 protein, CDR3 DNA. The D gene is left open where the match is weak. For some rows the clone size is stated as once, few or many, or as a class when expanded; others skip it.

TRBJ2-2	TRBV24-1	TRBD2	NA	CATSGLAGYTGELFF	TGTGCCACCAGTGGACTAGCGGGGTACACCGGGGAGCTGTTTTTT
TRBJ1-2	TRBV5-6	NA	NA	CASSLGRRGGGYTF	TGTGCCAGCAGCTTGGGCAGGCGTGGGGGCGGCTACACCTTC
TRBJ2-1	TRBV7-9	NA	NA	CASSAATGNDNEQFF	TGTGCCAGCAGCGCCGCGACAGGTAACGACAATGAGCAGTTCTTC
TRBJ2-1	TRBV6-2/TRBV6-3	NA	NA	CASSQDVGSYNEQFF	TGTGCCAGCAGTCAGGATGTCGGCTCCTACAATGAGCAGTTCTTC
TRBJ2-7	TRBV4-2	TRBD1	NA	CASSQEGTGEQYF	TGTGCCAGCAGCCAAGAGGGGACAGGCGAGCAGTACTTC
TRBJ1-1	TRBV7-8	NA	NA	CASSTQEGTEAFF	TGTGCCAGCAGCACGCAGGAGGGCACTGAAGCTTTCTTT
TRBJ1-1	TRBV10-3	TRBD1	NA	CATRTGSMNTEAFF	TGTGCCACCCGGACAGGGAGCATGAACACTGAAGCTTTCTTT
TRBJ1-2	TRBV19	TRBD1	NA	CASSIGTGDGYTF	TGTGCCAGTAGTATAGGGACAGGTGATGGCTACACCTTC
TRBJ2-7	TRBV5-5	TRBD1	NA	CASSSGTGSFHYEQYF	TGTGCCAGCAGTTCCGGGACAGGGAGTTTCCACTACGAGCAGTACTTC
TRBJ2-7	TRBV29-1	TRBD1	NA	CSVEQGVHEQYF	TGCAGCGTTGAACAGGGGGTCCACGAGCAGTACTTC
TRBJ1-4	TRBV28	TRBD1	NA	CASSLGGTGSATNEKLFF	TGTGCCAGCAGTTTGGGAGGGACAGGAAGTGCAACTAATGAAAAACTGTTTTTT
TRBJ2-5	TRBV14	NA	NA	CASSQGHQETQYF	TGTGCCAGCAGCCAAGGACATCAAGAGACCCAGTACTTC
TRBJ2-3	TRBV7-2	NA	NA	CASSLARGTDTQYF	TGTGCCAGCAGCTTAGCCAGGGGCACAGATACGCAGTATTTT
TRBJ1-2	TRBV14	NA	NA	CASSQDRGYYGYTF	TGTGCCAGCAGCCAAGATAGGGGGTACTATGGCTACACCTTC
TRBJ2-3	TRBV24-1	TRBD2	NA	CATSESPLGGTKTDTQYF	TGTGCCACCAGTGAATCACCCCTGGGAGGGACTAAAACAGATACGCAGTATTTT
TRBJ2-7	TRBV5-1	TRBD1	NA	CASSLGQGTSHEQYF	TGCGCCAGCAGCTTGGGACAGGGGACTTCCCACGAGCAGTACTTC
TRBJ1-3	TRBV5-1	TRBD1	NA	CASSQGQGTGNTIYF	TGCGCCAGCAGCCAGGGACAGGGGACGGGAAACACCATATATTTT
TRBJ2-7	TRBV27	NA	once	CASTLREGGYEQYF	TGTGCCAGCACCCTCCGGGAAGGCGGCTACGAGCAGTACTTC
TRBJ1-4	TRBV7-9	TRBD1	NA	CASSRGQGELLFF	TGTGCCAGCAGCAGAGGACAGGGGGAGTTGCTGTTTTTT
TRBJ2-3	TRBV3-1/TRBV3-2	NA	NA	CASSQSPRTDTQYF	TGTGCCAGCAGCCAATCCCCTCGCACAGATACGCAGTATTTT
TRBJ2-2	TRBV19	TRBD2	NA	CATVAGRNTGELFF	TGTGCCACCGTAGCGGGGAGGAACACCGGGGAGCTGTTTTTT
TRBJ1-2	TRBV28	TRBD1	NA	CASGQGVGGYTF	TGTGCCAGCGGACAGGGGGTAGGGGGCTACACCTTC
TRBJ1-6	TRBV19	NA	NA	CASSIETGSNNSPLHF	TGTGCCAGTAGTATAGAAACAGGGTCGAATAATTCACCCCTCCACTTT
TRBJ1-1	TRBV12-3/TRBV12-4	NA	NA	CASSLYVEAFF	TGTGCCAGCAGTTTATATGTGGAAGCTTTCTTT
TRBJ1-2	TRBV30	NA	NA	CAWSPRAVHGYTF	TGTGCCTGGAGCCCCAGGGCGGTTCATGGCTACACCTTC
TRBJ2-5	TRBV5-1	NA	NA	CASSLDSHQETQYF	TGCGCCAGCAGCTTGGACTCCCACCAAGAGACCCAGTACTTC
TRBJ2-7	TRBV4-2	TRBD2	once	CASSQERSGAYEQYF	TGTGCCAGCAGCCAAGAGCGCAGCGGGGCCTACGAGCAGTACTTC
TRBJ1-4	TRBV19	TRBD1	NA	CASRNYRGREPTNEKLFF	TGTGCCAGTAGAAATTACAGGGGGCGTGAGCCAACTAATGAAAAACTGTTTTTT
TRBJ1-1	TRBV7-3	TRBD1	NA	CASSLTGSMNTEAFF	TGTGCCAGCAGCCTGACAGGGAGCATGAACACTGAAGCTTTCTTT
TRBJ2-1	TRBV4-2	TRBD1	NA	CASSSRDRVTYEQFF	TGTGCCAGCAGCTCCCGGGACAGGGTAACATATGAGCAGTTCTTC
TRBJ2-2	TRBV6-1	TRBD1	NA	CASSETGTGIGELFF	TGTGCCAGCAGTGAAACCGGGACAGGGATCGGGGAGCTGTTTTTT
TRBJ2-3	TRBV4-2	NA	NA	CASSQDPFAYTDTQYF	TGTGCCAGCAGCCAAGACCCTTTCGCGTACACAGATACGCAGTATTTT
TRBJ2-1	TRBV2	TRBD2	NA	CASSTGLAGGPVGFF	TGTGCCAGCAGCACGGGACTAGCGGGGGGCCCCGTCGGGTTCTTC
TRBJ2-1	TRBV5-1	TRBD2	NA	CASSSRTSGGNEQFF	TGCGCCAGCAGCTCGCGGACTAGCGGGGGGAATGAGCAGTTCTTC
TRBJ1-5	TRBV7-6	NA	NA	CASSLRGDQPQHF	TGTGCCAGCAGCTTACGGGGGGACCAGCCCCAGCATTTT
TRBJ1-2	TRBV4-3	NA	NA	CASSQDRDIYYGYTF	TGCGCCAGCAGCCAAGATCGGGACATCTACTATGGCTACACCTTC
TRBJ1-1	TRBV18	NA	NA	CASSPDMNTEAFF	TGTGCCAGCTCACCTGACATGAACACTGAAGCTTTCTTT
TRBJ2-6	TRBV5-1	NA	NA	CASQVMDTGANVLTF	TGCGCCAGCCAGGTGATGGACACTGGGGCCAACGTCCTGACTTTC
TRBJ1-3	TRBV5-4	NA	NA	CASSLDRSSGNTIYF	TGTGCCAGCAGCCTCGACAGAAGCTCTGGAAACACCATATATTTT
TRBJ1-1	TRBV18	TRBD1	NA	CASSPGQGSNTEAFF	TGTGCCAGCTCACCCGGACAGGGATCGAACACTGAAGCTTTCTTT
TRBJ2-7	TRBV21-1	NA	NA	CDGRVYEQYF	TGTGACGGGAGAGTCTACGAGCAGTACTTC
TRBJ2-3	TRBV9	NA	NA	CASSVFGGLRTDTQYF	TGTGCCAGCAGCGTATTTGGCGGGCTACGCACAGATACGCAGTATTTT
TRBJ1-1	TRBV18	TRBD1	NA	CASSLTLTGSPEAFF	TGTGCCAGCTCACTAACTTTGACAGGGTCGCCTGAAGCTTTCTTT
TRBJ1-1	TRBV6-2/TRBV6-3	TRBD1	NA	CASSLTGPNTEAFF	TGTGCCAGCAGTTTGACAGGGCCCAACACTGAAGCTTTCTTT
TRBJ2-3	TRBV28	TRBD2	NA	CASSFRSGGVTDTQYF	TGTGCCAGCAGTTTTAGAAGCGGGGGGGTAACAGATACGCAGTATTTT
TRBJ1-6	TRBV5-6	NA	few	CASSLEGGGSPLHF	TGTGCCAGCAGCTTGGAGGGCGGCGGGTCACCCCTCCACTTT
TRBJ1-1	TRBV10-3	NA	few	CAISEELLGTEAFF	TGTGCCATCAGTGAGGAGTTACTTGGCACTGAAGCTTTCTTT
TRBJ1-3	TRBV15	TRBD1	NA	CATSRGQSASGNTIYF	TGTGCCACCAGCAGGGGACAGTCGGCCTCTGGAAACACCATATATTTT
TRBJ1-1	TRBV13	TRBD1	NA	CASRGQGNTEAFF	TGTGCCAGCAGGGGACAGGGGAACACTGAAGCTTTCTTT
TRBJ1-3	TRBV6-2/TRBV6-3	NA	NA	CASSLQVYSGNTIYF	TGTGCCAGCAGTCTACAGGTTTACTCTGGAAACACCATATATTTT
TRBJ2-5	TRBV2	NA	once	CASRPGLQETQYF	TGTGCCAGCCGCCCAGGGCTTCAAGAGACCCAGTACTTC
TRBJ2-5	TRBV7-2	TRBD2	NA	CASSFSGGAETQYF	TGTGCCAGCAGCTTTAGCGGGGGGGCTGAGACCCAGTACTTC
TRBJ2-2	TRBV19	NA	NA	CASSLQGGANTGELFF	TGTGCCAGTAGTTTACAGGGTGGGGCGAACACCGGGGAGCTGTTTTTT
TRBJ1-5	TRBV27	NA	NA	CASSLGGYQPQHF	TGTGCCAGCAGTTTGGGGGGATATCAGCCCCAGCATTTT
TRBJ1-2	TRBV6-2/TRBV6-3	TRBD1	NA	CASSYSTTGGGYTF	TGTGCCAGCAGTTACTCGACGACAGGGGGTGGCTACACCTTC
TRBJ1-1	TRBV5-1	NA	NA	CASSLGVVDTEAFF	TGCGCCAGCAGCTTGGGCGTGGTTGACACTGAAGCTTTCTTT